The 12 T cell receptor beta chains presented below share a single source sample, sequenced in a study of T cells after yellow fever vaccination. TCRdb redid the calling of the 5' RACE reads with MiXCR, one entry per CDR3 protein. The sample consists of hundreds of thousands of distinct CDR3 sequences, around 12% of them appearing once. The source material was PBMCs, sampled on the day of the yellow fever booster vaccination. The receptors here all came from a man younger than 40 who received the YFV17D yellow fever vaccine.

This clonotype was recorded many times. This chain joins TRBV30 and TRBJ2-3; maybe TRBD1 (5 bases). Germline CDR1 GTSNPN, CDR2 SVGIG (reference sequence). Between the trimmed V and J ends, which lost 5 bases and 4 bases, there was a span of 13 bases. This CDR3 has 13 amino acids. CDR3 DNA: TGTGCCTGGGGCAGGGCCTCCCCAGATACGCAGTATTTT. Residues: CAWGRASPDTQYF.

In this sample, this clonotype turned up a few times. The chain links TRBV10-3 to TRBJ1-4; maybe TRBD1 (5 bases). Trimming left V 2 bases short and J 4 bases short, with 14 bases between. The CDR3 sequence is 16 residues long. Per the germline V gene, CDR1 is ENHRY and CDR2 is SYGVKD. The CDR3 nucleotides read TGTGCCATCAGTGAGAAGAGCCAAGGGGTTAATGAAAAACTGTTTTTT. As protein: CAISEKSQGVNEKLFF.

This clonotype has only a few counts. This chain joins TRBV9 and TRBJ2-7; TRBD1 aligns across 12 bases. The CDR3 sequence is 15 residues long. With V trimmed by 0 bases and J by 6 bases, 4 bases remained unmatched. CDR1 SGDLS and CDR2 YYNGEE come from the germline V gene. The CDR3 DNA sequence: TGTGCCAGCAGCGTAGTCGGGACAGGGGGCGCCGAGCAGTACTTC. Its protein product is CASSVVGTGGAEQYF. The full variable domain, rest sourced from reference TRBV9 and TRBJ2-7, is DSGVTQTPKHLITATGQRVTLRCSPRSGDLSVYWYQQSLDQGLQFLIQYYNGEERAKGNILERFSAQQFPDLHSELNLSSLELGDSALYFCASSVVGTGGAEQYFGPGTRLTVT.

The table lists this clonotype with a few counts. This chain connects TRBV5-1 to TRBJ2-2; possibly TRBD2 for D (5 bases). Trimming pared 2 bases from V and 2 bases from J, leaving 10 bases between. The CDR3 length is 15 residues. Germline V lookup: CDR1 SGHRS, CDR2 YFSETQ. The chain's CDR3 is CASSFGELNTGELFF. Written as DNA, the CDR3 is TGCGCCAGCAGCTTCGGGGAGCTTAACACCGGGGAGCTGTTTTTT.

The CDR3: CASSSGLAGVFLDQETQYF. The CDR3, as DNA: TGTGCCAGCAGCTCCGGACTAGCGGGAGTCTTTCTAGACCAAGAGACCCAGTACTTC. The gene calls are TRBV11-2 and TRBJ2-5, with TRBD2 identical over 13 bases. This CDR3 is 19 amino acids long. Germline CDR1 SGHAT, CDR2 FQNNGV. V dropped 4 bases and J dropped 0; count of bases not matched to a gene: 11.

This clonotype was counted between two and nine times. The rearrangement links TRBV19 to TRBJ2-1; 7 nucleotides match TRBD1. Germline loops: CDR1 LNHDA, CDR2 SQIVND (reference sequence). The CDR3 contains 13 residues. V gave up 3 bases and J gave up 6 bases; unmatched junction bases: 2. In DNA, the CDR3 is TGTGCCAGTAGTATGGGACAGTTCAATGAGCAGTTCTTC. This gives the protein CASSMGQFNEQFF.

This chain uses TRBV19 with TRBJ1-4, with TRBD1 matching over 8 bases. Trimming removed 7 bases from V and 8 bases from J; junction bases left unmatched: 18. The V gene's germline CDR1 is LNHDA and CDR2 SQIVND (reference sequence). The CDR3 sequence is 17 residues long. The CDR3 nucleotides read TGTGCCAGTACGGGTATAAGGACAGGGCTTCGGAAAGAAAAACTGTTTTTT. Translated, it gives CASTGIRTGLRKEKLFF.

The chain employs TRBV3-1 and TRBJ1-2; D uncertain. Germline-derived CDR1 and CDR2 are LGHDT and YNNKEL (reference sequence). The length of the CDR3 is 15 residues. V was pared by 2 bases and J by 0 bases, with 10 bases between. The CDR3 DNA reads TGTGCCAGCAGCCAACCAGATTCCGCTAACTATGGCTACACCTTC. It is translated as CASSQPDSANYGYTF.

The chain couples TRBV7-7 to TRBJ2-2; 8 positions agree with TRBD2. Germline CDR1 is SSHAT and CDR2 is FNYEAQ (reference sequence). The junction had 8 bases not matched to a gene; V was cut back by 1 base and J by 7 bases. The CDR3 extends over 16 amino acids. Written as DNA, the CDR3 is TGTGCCAGCAGCTTAGTCGCGGGAGGCCCCGGCGGGGAGCTGTTTTTT. Its protein product is CASSLVAGGPGGELFF.

The chain joins TRBV12-3 or TRBV12-4 to TRBJ2-1; TRBD2 matches at 8 bases. Germline trimming cut 6 bases from V and 3 bases from J; bases unmatched to any gene: 7. This CDR3 has 15 amino acids. CDR3 nucleotide sequence: TGTGCCAGCAGGCTTAGTAGCGGGGTCTACAATGAGCAGTTCTTC. Its protein product is CASRLSSGVYNEQFF.

The V call is TRBV20-1, the J call TRBJ1-6, with TRBD1 matching 7 bases. V lost 4 bases to trimming and J lost 7 bases; unmatched junction nucleotides: 10. The CDR3 is made up of 15 amino acids. CDR1 and CDR2 from the germline V gene are DFQATT and SNEGSKA (reference sequence). The CDR3 here is CSAKLDRRWNSPLHF. CDR3 nucleotide sequence: TGCAGTGCTAAGCTGGACAGGAGGTGGAATTCACCCCTCCACTTT.

The V and J genes are TRBV7-2 and TRBJ1-1, with D possibly TRBD1 on 5 matching bases. Trimming pared 5 bases from V and 7 bases from J, leaving 11 bases between. Looked up from germline, CDR1 is SGHTA and CDR2 is FQGNSA. The CDR3 has 12 amino acids. The CDR3: CASSKGQGEAFF. Here the CDR3 DNA reads TGTGCCAGCAGCAAGGGGCAGGGTGAAGCTTTCTTT.